This T cell receptor beta chain was observed in a study of T cells in Graves' hyperthyroidism and ophthalmopathy. For this clonotype: Its target is unknown.

Findings and caveats of the study: Ophthalmopathy got predicted by the model a median around 6.8 months before its onset. Most clonotypes expanded in thyroid above 0.001 were likewise present in blood.

Germline V gives CDR1 MNHNS, CDR2 SASEGT. Trimming stripped 6 bases from V and 3 bases from J, with 15 bases between. The CDR3 covers 14 residues. Uncontrolled infection, other autoimmune disease, pregnancy or lactation disqualified patients from enrolment. The TCR beta CDR3 regions underwent amplification using RNA transcripts as the source. TCR CDR3 underwent first-round RT-PCR with the HTBI primer set. Each CDR3 protein gets one entry after TCRdb re-called the multiplex PCR reads with MiXCR. The table lists 300,000 to 450,000 distinct CDR3 sequences, 15% to 20% of them singletons, with 15% to 17% in the top ten.

The receptor was derived from a woman aged 40 to 50 with Graves' ophthalmopathy. The chain joins TRBV6-1 to TRBJ2-7, with D maybe TRBD1 (5 bases). Specimen: blood. This CDR3 is CASRDRTRLYEQYF. CDR3 DNA: TGTGCCAGCAGGGATAGGACACGCCTCTACGAGCAGTACTTC.